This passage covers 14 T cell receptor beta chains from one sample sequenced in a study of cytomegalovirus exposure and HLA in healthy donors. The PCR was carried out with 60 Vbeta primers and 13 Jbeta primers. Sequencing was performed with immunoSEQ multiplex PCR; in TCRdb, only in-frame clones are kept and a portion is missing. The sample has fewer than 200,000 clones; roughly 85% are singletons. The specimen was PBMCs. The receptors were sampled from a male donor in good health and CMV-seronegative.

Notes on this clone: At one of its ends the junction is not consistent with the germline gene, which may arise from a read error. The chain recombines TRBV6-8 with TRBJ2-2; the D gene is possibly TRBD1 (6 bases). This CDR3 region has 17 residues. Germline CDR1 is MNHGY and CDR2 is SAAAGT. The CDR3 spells CANSYRAQGSDTGELFF. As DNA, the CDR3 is TGTGCCAACAGTTACAGGGCCCAGGGATCGGACACCGGGGAGCTGTTTTTT.

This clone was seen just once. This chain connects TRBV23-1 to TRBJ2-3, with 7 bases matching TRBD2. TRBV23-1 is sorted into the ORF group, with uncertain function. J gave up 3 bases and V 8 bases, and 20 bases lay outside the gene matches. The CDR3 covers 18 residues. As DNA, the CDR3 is TGCGCCAGCTTTAACTCAAAGCGGGAAGTCGTTAGAACAGATACGCAGTATTTT. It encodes CASFNSKREVVRTDTQYF.

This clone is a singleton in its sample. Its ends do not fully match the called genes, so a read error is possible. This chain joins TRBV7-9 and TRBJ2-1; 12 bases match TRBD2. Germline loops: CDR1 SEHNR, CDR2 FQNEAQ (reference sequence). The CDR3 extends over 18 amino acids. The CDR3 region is CSSSSLPGLAGSYNEQFF. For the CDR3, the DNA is TGTTCCAGCAGTTCATTACCGGGACTAGCGGGCTCCTACAATGAGCAGTTCTTC.

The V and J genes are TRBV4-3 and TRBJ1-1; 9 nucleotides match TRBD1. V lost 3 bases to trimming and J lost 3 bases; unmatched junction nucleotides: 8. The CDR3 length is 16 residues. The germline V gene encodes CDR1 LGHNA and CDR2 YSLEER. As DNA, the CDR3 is TGCGCCAGCAGCCAGGATATGACAGGGGGGTACACTGAAGCTTTCTTT. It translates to CASSQDMTGGYTEAFF.

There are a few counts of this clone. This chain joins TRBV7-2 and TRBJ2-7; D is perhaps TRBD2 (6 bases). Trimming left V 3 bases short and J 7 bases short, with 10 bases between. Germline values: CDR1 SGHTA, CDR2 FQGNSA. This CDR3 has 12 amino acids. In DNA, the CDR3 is TGTGCCAGCAGCTTCGGGGGAAGGGAGCAGTACTTC. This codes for CASSFGGREQYF.

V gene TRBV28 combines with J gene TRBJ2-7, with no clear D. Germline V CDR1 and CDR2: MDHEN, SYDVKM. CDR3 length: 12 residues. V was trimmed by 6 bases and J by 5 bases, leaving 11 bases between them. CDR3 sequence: CASSRTQDEQYF. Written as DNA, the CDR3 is TGTGCCAGCAGCCGCACGCAGGACGAGCAGTACTTC.

CDR3 sequence reads: CASSTDAKRAFF. Written as DNA, the CDR3 is TGTGCCAGTAGTACCGACGCGAAGCGGGCTTTCTTT. V gene TRBV19 combines with J gene TRBJ1-1; D remains unclear. Between the trimmed V and J ends, which lost 4 bases and 11 bases, there was a span of 14 bases. The CDR3 length is 12 residues. From germline, CDR1 is LNHDA and CDR2 SQIVND (reference sequence).

CDR3 nucleotide sequence: TGTGCCATCACCAGTACTAGCGGGAGGCGCGACACCGGGGAGCTGTTTTTT. This sequence encodes CAITSTSGRRDTGELFF. V usage is TRBV10-3 and J usage is TRBJ2-2, with 12 nucleotides matching TRBD2. The V and J ends lost 7 bases and 3 bases, in that order; junction bases with no gene match: 9. CDR1 is ENHRY and CDR2 is SYGVKD in the germline V gene. The CDR3 consists of 17 residues.

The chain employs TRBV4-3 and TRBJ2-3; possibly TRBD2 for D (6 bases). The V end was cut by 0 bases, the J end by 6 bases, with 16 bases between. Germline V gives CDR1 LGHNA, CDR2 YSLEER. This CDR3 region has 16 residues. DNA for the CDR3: TGCGCCAGCAGCCAAGATTCGACTAGGAGAGGGGATACGCAGTATTTT. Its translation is CASSQDSTRRGDTQYF.

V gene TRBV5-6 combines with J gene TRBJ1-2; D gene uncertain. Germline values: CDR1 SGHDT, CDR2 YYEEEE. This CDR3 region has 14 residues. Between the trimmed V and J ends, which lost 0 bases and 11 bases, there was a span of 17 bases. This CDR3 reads CASSLGMGGGWYTF. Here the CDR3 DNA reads TGTGCCAGCAGCTTGGGGATGGGCGGAGGATGGTACACCTTC.

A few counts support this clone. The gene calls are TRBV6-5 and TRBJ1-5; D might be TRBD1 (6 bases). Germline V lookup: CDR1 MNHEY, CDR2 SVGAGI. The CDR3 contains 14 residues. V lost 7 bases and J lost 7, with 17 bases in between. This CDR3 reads CASNQWGGGQPQHF. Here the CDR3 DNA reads TGTGCCAGCAACCAATGGGGGGGCGGACAGCCCCAGCATTTT.

The CDR3 protein is CASSLTTNEKLFF. DNA of the CDR3: TGTGCCAGCAGCCTTACAACTAATGAAAAACTGTTTTTT. The rearrangement links TRBV11-2 to TRBJ1-4; no clear D gene. Per the germline V gene, CDR1 is SGHAT and CDR2 is FQNNGV. The CDR3 has 13 residues. The ends were cut back, 5 bases at V and 0 bases at J, with 4 bases in the middle.

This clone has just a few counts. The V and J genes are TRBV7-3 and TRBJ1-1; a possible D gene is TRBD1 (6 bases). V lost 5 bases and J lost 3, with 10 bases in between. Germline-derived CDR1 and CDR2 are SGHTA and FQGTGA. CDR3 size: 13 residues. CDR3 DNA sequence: TGTGCCAGCAGCCCGAAGGGGGACACTGAAGCTTTCTTT. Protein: CASSPKGDTEAFF.

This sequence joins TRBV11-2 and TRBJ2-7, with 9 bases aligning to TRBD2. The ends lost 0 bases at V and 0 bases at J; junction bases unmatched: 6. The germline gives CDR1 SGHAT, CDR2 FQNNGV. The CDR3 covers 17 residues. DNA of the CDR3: TGTGCCAGCAGCTTAGATTCGGCGGGGGGGAGCTCCTACGAGCAGTACTTC. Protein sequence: CASSLDSAGGSSYEQYF.